Listed here is a single T cell receptor (beta chain). The assay was immunoSEQ multiplex PCR, and TCRdb's table has in-frame clones only and misses some. The sample contains under 250,000 clones, approximately 90% of which appear only once. V lost 6 bases to trimming and J lost 3 bases; unmatched junction nucleotides: 8. Germline V gene lookup returns CDR1 SGHAT and CDR2 FQDESV (reference sequence). The CDR3 is 15 residues long. These data come from a study of blood T cell repertoires in COVID-19. The sample consisted of peripheral blood. This chain connects TRBV11-1 to TRBJ2-7, with TRBD2 identical over 10 bases. The TCR comes from a man in his forties with acute or convalescent COVID-19. The CDR3 region is CASSIRTSGLYEQYF. The CDR3 bases are TGTGCCAGCAGTATTCGGACTAGCGGTCTCTACGAGCAGTACTTC. Full variable domain (missing parts from reference TRBV11-1 and TRBJ2-7): EAEVAQSPRYKITEKSQAVAFWCDPISGHATLYWYRQILGQGPELLVQFQDESVVDDSQLPKDRFSAERLKGVDSTLKIQPAELGDSAMYLCASSIRTSGLYEQYFGPGTRLTVT.